A selection of T cell receptor beta chains follows, all from one sample in a study of blood T cell repertoires in COVID-19. Some clones are missing from TCRdb's copy, which holds only in-frame ones; the method was immunoSEQ multiplex PCR. The data contain fewer than 350,000 clones, about 83% of them singletons. The specimen sequenced was PBMCs or T cells enriched from blood (not recorded which). These receptors were obtained from a woman aged 40 to 55 who had recovered from COVID-19. Each CDR3 is given with its conserved first and last residue. A D gene is named only where the DNA matches it firmly. A clone size is listed for some rows: how often the clone was seen (once, few, many), or a class if it is expanded.

v_gene	abundance	j_gene	d_gene	CDR3nt	CDR3aa
TRBV5-1	-	TRBJ1-5	-	TGCGCCAGCAGTCTGGGGCTGAATCAGCCCCAGCATTTT	CASSLGLNQPQHF
TRBV7-8	-	TRBJ1-2	-	TGTGCCAGCAGCTTAGGCCCCGGGTTGGGTGGCTACACCTTC	CASSLGPGLGGYTF
TRBV7-2	-	TRBJ2-7	TRBD2	TGTGCCAGCAGCTTAAGTGGGACTAGCGGGAGTTACGAGCAGTACTTC	CASSLSGTSGSYEQYF
TRBV29-1	-	TRBJ2-3	-	TGCAGCGTTGGGTCCCTTCACTCGGATACGCAGTATTTT	CSVGSLHSDTQYF
TRBV20-1	-	TRBJ2-7	TRBD1	TGCAGCGCAGGGACAGCCGACGAGCAGTACTTC	CSAGTADEQYF
TRBV29-1	few	TRBJ2-7	-	TGCAGCGTTGATGGAGGGGCCTCCTACGAGCAGTACTTC	CSVDGGASYEQYF
TRBV28	-	TRBJ2-3	-	TGTGCCAGCAGTGGGGACTCCACAGATACGCAGTATTTT	CASSGDSTDTQYF
TRBV20-1	-	TRBJ2-5	-	TGCAGTGCTAGAGTCGGGGAGACCCAGTACTTC	CSARVGETQYF
TRBV5-1	-	TRBJ1-3	-	TGCGCCAGCAGCTTTGGCTCGGGGGTGAGCTCTGGAAACACCATATATTTT	CASSFGSGVSSGNTIYF
TRBV27	once	TRBJ1-5	-	TGTGCCAGCAAACCCCCAGGAGGGTGGGATCAGCCCCAGCATTTT	CASKPPGGWDQPQHF
TRBV15	-	TRBJ2-5	TRBD1	TGTGCCACCAGCAGAGGTGGGACAGGACAAGAGACCCAGTACTTC	CATSRGGTGQETQYF
TRBV9	few	TRBJ2-7	TRBD2	TGTGCCAGCAGCGCTAGCGGCTACGAGCAGTACTTC	CASSASGYEQYF
TRBV10-3	-	TRBJ1-6	TRBD1	TGTGCCATCAGACCGGGACAGGCAACATATTCACCCCTCCACTTT	CAIRPGQATYSPLHF
TRBV7-2	-	TRBJ2-7	-	TGTGCCAGCAGCTTATTTGAGGGAGCCGAGCAGTACTTC	CASSLFEGAEQYF
TRBV7-9	-	TRBJ2-5	TRBD2	TGTGCCAGCAGCGCTACTAGCGGTGTACAAGAGACCCAGTACTTC	CASSATSGVQETQYF
TRBV29-1	-	TRBJ1-2	-	TGCAGCGTGGGAACCGGGAGCTATGGCTACACCTTC	CSVGTGSYGYTF
TRBV7-2	-	TRBJ1-6	-	TGTGCCAGCAGCCCCGACTCCCCGAGCTCCTATAATTCACCCCTCCACTTT	CASSPDSPSSYNSPLHF
TRBV11-1	once	TRBJ1-1	-	TGTGCCAGCAGCTCAATAACATCGGGAGCTTTCTTT	CASSSITSGAFF
TRBV27	-	TRBJ2-7	TRBD1	TGTGCCAGCAGTCCGTGGACAGGCCGGCCCTACGAGCAGTACTTC	CASSPWTGRPYEQYF
TRBV7-9	few	TRBJ1-4	TRBD1	TGTGCCAGCAGCTTCGCAGCGACAGGGAGAAGGGAAAAACTGTTTTTT	CASSFAATGRREKLFF
TRBV10-2	-	TRBJ1-3	TRBD1	TGCGCCAGCAGGTCGGGACAGACCGGAAACACCATATATTTT	CASRSGQTGNTIYF
TRBV28	-	TRBJ1-5	-	TGTGCCAGCAGTTCTCAGGGTTTCAATCAGCCCCAGCATTTT	CASSSQGFNQPQHF